This TCR beta chain was captured by sequencing in a study of cytomegalovirus exposure and HLA in healthy donors (dated 2017 in TCRdb). Study-wide context: An earlier analysis of 587 of the donors reported 276 Gb of sequence data and around 100 million unique TCR beta sequences obtained from roughly 170 million T cells. The T cell repertoires of some 700 subjects were profiled by immunosequencing and related to cytomegalovirus serostatus. Rather than drawing on any new phenotypic data, the later analysis identified candidate immune exposures from TCR beta sequences and the way those sequences occurred across donors. In addition to the first cohort of hundreds of subjects, a separate validation cohort of 120 different subjects was used. Among some 400 genotyped donors of the cohort, an average of approximately 220,000 unique TCR beta nucleotide sequences was sequenced per donor, of which about 18% were non-productive. All discovery cohort repertoires had been generated on a single sequencing platform. Genome-wide SNP genotypes for about 60% of the roughly 670 donors were used in a later genetic analysis, which treated that subset as a discovery cohort. The study aimed to test whether signatures of past pathogen exposure could be identified by cataloging public T cell receptors. HLA typing covered class I and class II loci at four-digit resolution. To predict cytomegalovirus infection status, the study brought together high-throughput TCR immunosequencing, statistical association of individual TCRs with disease status, and machine learning. An earlier analysis of 587 of the donors used high-throughput TCR beta sequencing to judge whether each TCR beta V gene segment behaved as functional or pseudogenic. About five DR-DQ haplotypes were treated as single units for association and clustering because of strong linkage in the cohort. A later analysis re-analyzed previously published TCR beta repertoires from 666 donors and added high-resolution HLA genotyping to study TCR occurrence patterns. An early release that covered fewer than 800 HLA-typed donors contained about 300 gigabases of sequencing data and 65 million to 100 million unique TCR sequences. Donor age, sex, ethnicity and CMV serostatus were compiled alongside the repertoire data. Among the approximately 400 genotyped donors, 75% to 90% belonged to the genetic ancestry cluster associated with self-reported Caucasian donors. The number of typed donors differed by locus: about 629-630 for A, B, C, DRB1 and DQB1; 522 for DQA1; some 610 for DPA1; and about 450 for DPB1.

Beyond this particular receptor, the publication reports: HLA typing was unavailable for some donors at each locus, so association tests used only the typed subset. The classifier was reported to diagnose cytomegalovirus status with high specificity and sensitivity in both the original cohort and the validation cohort. Correlated functional status among segregating V segments might be attributable to linkage disequilibrium, but an unknown experimental factor could not be ruled out. Several of the top co-occurrence clusters appeared to be linked to parvovirus B19, influenza, CMV and Epstein-Barr virus, according to a later analysis. In an earlier analysis of some 540 of the donors, most TCR beta V segments appeared in productive rearrangements about 87% or about 30% of the time, broadly matching IMGT annotations. A group of highly shared sequence variants was considered likely to be a technical artifact of the sequencing pipeline. Some IMGT-functional V segments, including TRBV6-2 and TRBV6-3, could not be told apart with the 87-base-pair reads, so those segments were excluded. V-gene and J-gene trimming of TCR beta chains was associated with a missense DCLRE1C variant in a later genetic analysis, and the association was replicated in an independent cohort. In vitro tests confirmed that three of the cytomegalovirus-associated TCR beta chains recognize cytomegalovirus antigens. When HLA alleles, especially DR and DQ, strongly co-occurred, attributing TCR associations to individual alleles was difficult. Across donors, most TCR sequences were observed very rarely, whereas some public TCRs were present in many individuals. Immune exposure information for the cohort was limited to CMV serostatus. In a later analysis, TCR association rates were found to vary across HLA loci, with the most associated TCRs seen for DRB1 alleles and the fewest for HLA-C alleles. In the study, 150 to 200 TCR beta chains were listed as associated with cytomegalovirus. A later analysis found that most CMV-associated TCR beta chains appeared HLA-restricted, with HLA associations seemingly driven largely by CMV exposure. Sequencing depth was assumed to be roughly uniform across donors in the presence/absence analyses, though that assumption may not hold. A further reported finding was that TCR beta sequences accurately predicted the HLA-A and HLA-B alleles for most subjects in the first cohort. In a later analysis, some 17,000 TCR beta sequences were associated with specific HLA alleles at a false discovery rate of 0.05. Because counts were too low, around 17 rarely observed V segments, including chromosome 9 orphons, were left out of the earlier analysis of 587 of the donors. In a later genetic analysis, fewer N-insertions in productive TCRs were reported among donors in an Asian-associated ancestry cluster than the roughly 640-donor mean. The authors suggested that the approach could potentially be extended to other disease states and immunological phenotypes. This cohort had only TCR beta chains sequenced, and the lack of alpha or paired-chain data limited which features could be detected. Compared with equally common non-associated chains, HLA-associated TCR beta chains in a later analysis were more clonally expanded and had lower generation probabilities.

CDR1 and CDR2 were assigned from the germline V gene as MGHRA and YSYEKL. The CDR3 has 18 amino acids, counting the end cysteine and phenylalanine. The only DNA kept is the CDR3, 54 bases in frame from the first base. V lost 0 bases and J lost 4 bases, and the count of bases not matched to a germline gene is 8. With regard to this clone: There is no known antigen for this receptor.

The cohort comprised around 690 healthy bone marrow donors. At the time of sampling, all cohort members were nominally healthy, though unrecorded immune exposures were likely present. The donor tested CMV seronegative and was one of the 352 seronegative cohort members. A peripheral blood sample was provided by each donor, and peripheral blood mononuclear cells were used for TCR beta sequencing. The Qiagen DNeasy Blood Extraction Kit was used to extract genomic DNA from the blood cell samples. Libraries were made using the immunoSEQ multiplex PCR assay. The multiplex PCR relied on a mix of 60 forward primers for TCR Vbeta segments and 13 reverse primers for TCR Jbeta segments. The CDR3 region of rearranged TCR beta genes was amplified from genomic DNA with a multiplex PCR assay. The amplified TCR beta libraries were sequenced on the Illumina HiSeq System as 87-base-pair reads. The authors' analysis ran thus. A later analysis tallied 75 million to 95 million unique TCR beta chains across the approximately 670 repertoires, and about 10 million of those chains were shared by two or more donors. To remove PCR and sequencing errors, raw reads were error-corrected and collapsed into unique sequences using a nearest-neighbor algorithm that merged closely related sequences. V, D and J gene segments were assigned by aligning CDR3 sequences to IMGT reference sequences. Each retained sequence needed at least a six-nucleotide match to both a V gene segment and a J gene segment. Rearrangements were called productive when the CDR3 lacked stop codons and stayed in frame with V and J; all others were non-productive. CDR3 was defined by IMGT convention, running from the second conserved V-encoded cysteine to the conserved J-encoded phenylalanine. In an earlier analysis of approximately 500 of the donors, sequences lacking an unambiguous match to a single V gene segment were excluded. An earlier analysis of a few hundred of the donors classified V segments as functional when productive rearrangements were above 56.7% and as segregating when the standard deviation between donors was above 5%. A statistical classification framework was built to diagnose cytomegalovirus status from the catalog of TCR beta chain sequences. In a later analysis, TCR nucleotide sequences were compared against IMGT/GENE-DB human TR gene sequences so that V and J genes could be assigned. In a later analysis, CDR3 sequences and most-parsimonious VDJ recombination scenarios were assigned using the TCRdist pipeline. In a later analysis, each TCR beta chain was defined by its CDR3 amino acid sequence together with its V-gene family, and reads without a unique V-gene family were excluded. A later analysis removed 592 highly shared, low-generation-probability nucleotide sequences to deal with suspected cross-contamination and a sequencing artifact. For each public chain, a later analysis derived a clonal expansion index from normalized ranks of inferred template counts within each repertoire. In a later analysis, generation probabilities were computed using a VDJ recombination model fitted to out-of-frame rearrangements, and the results were checked against IGoR. Hypergeometric tests were used in a later analysis to score TCR-TCR, TCR-HLA and TCR-CMV co-occurrence, with a repertoire-size bias correction applied to the TCR pairs. False discovery rates were estimated in a later analysis by permuting HLA or CMV assignments 20 times. In a later analysis, co-occurring TCRs were grouped using DBSCAN, with TCRdist sequence similarity added in when clustering inside HLA-allele-positive subsets. Repertoires with fewer than 30,000 or more than 120,000 public chains were left out of co-occurrence clustering, as were about five repertoires with anomalous nucleotide sharing. TCRdb mirrors the immuneACCESS table, restricted to in-frame sequences. Some clones are absent from its copies; in checked studies, under half trace to an unresolved V gene, and the reason for the others is unknown. D and trimming were read from the DNA, whereas the V and J calls and clone size are those reported in that table. The sample's own table lists about 30,000 clones. About 5% of the sample is in the top ten clones.

Sequencing was performed on PBMCs. This sequence was found in a female donor in good health and CMV-seronegative. This receptor chain uses TRBV4-1 and TRBJ2-3; 12 bases in the middle match TRBD2. The nucleotide sequence reads TGCGCCAGCAGCCAAGATCCTAGCGGGGGGGGTCAGGCAGATACGCAGTATTTT. It translates to CASSQDPSGGGQADTQYF.